A selection of T cell receptor beta chains follows, all from one sample in a study of blood T cell repertoires in COVID-19. The method was immunoSEQ multiplex PCR; TCRdb's version includes in-frame clones alone and lacks a portion of them. The sample comprises approximately 74,000 clones, about 91% of which are singletons, and 1.9% rests with the top ten. Sequenced material: peripheral blood. These receptor sequences come from a woman at least 80 years old with active or convalescent COVID-19. CDR3s include the opening cysteine and the closing phenylalanine or tryptophan. A D gene is named only where the DNA matches it firmly. Clone sizes are given selectively: once, few, many, or a class where the clone is expanded.

NA	TRBD1	TRBJ2-7	TRBV29-1	TGCAGCGTAGGACAGGGATGGAGTGAGCAGTACTTC	CSVGQGWSEQYF
NA	NA	TRBJ1-5	TRBV15	TGTGCCACCAGCAGAGGTTCAGGGGTTAGCAATCAGCCCCAGCATTTT	CATSRGSGVSNQPQHF
NA	NA	TRBJ2-7	TRBV5-1	TGCGCCAGCAGCTCTAACTACGAGCAGTACTTC	CASSSNYEQYF
NA	NA	TRBJ1-2	TRBV6-5	TGTGCCAGCAGCCCGTCGGGGGTGGGCCAGCAAGGCTACACCTTC	CASSPSGVGQQGYTF
few	TRBD1	TRBJ1-6	TRBV4-1	TGCGCCAGCAGCCAAGATCTTGACCGGGGCAGGGGGAATTCACCCCTCCACTTT	CASSQDLDRGRGNSPLHF
NA	TRBD1	TRBJ1-6	TRBV15	TGTGCCACCAGCAGAGGGACAGGTACCTCCTATAATTCACCCCTCCACTTT	CATSRGTGTSYNSPLHF
NA	NA	TRBJ1-1	TRBV6-5	TGTGCCAGCAGTTATGAGGCCGCTTCTGGTCACACTGAAGCTTTCTTT	CASSYEAASGHTEAFF
NA	NA	TRBJ2-1	TRBV6-2/TRBV6-3	TGTGCCAGCAGCCCCAGGGTGCAGGCCTACAATGAGCAGTTCTTC	CASSPRVQAYNEQFF
few	TRBD1	TRBJ1-5	TRBV19	TGTGCCAGTAGTTCAGGGACAGGGGGCTCAATTAGCAATCAGCCCCAGCATTTT	CASSSGTGGSISNQPQHF
NA	TRBD1	TRBJ1-4	TRBV6-1	TGTGCCAGCAGGGAAGAGGGGACAGGCGAAAAACTGTTTTTT	CASREEGTGEKLFF
NA	NA	TRBJ2-5	TRBV10-1	TGCGCCAGCAGTGGACGGGGTGGAGAGACCCAGTACTTC	CASSGRGGETQYF
NA	NA	TRBJ1-6	TRBV3-1/TRBV3-2	TGTGCCAGCAGCCAAGGAACAGGGATCGCGGATTCACCCCTCCACTTT	CASSQGTGIADSPLHF
NA	NA	TRBJ1-6	TRBV6-5	TGTGCCAGCAAGCGGGGGAATTCACCCCTCCACTTT	CASKRGNSPLHF
NA	TRBD1	TRBJ2-2	TRBV7-2	TGTGCCAGCAGCACTTACAGGGGGGACACCGGGGAGCTGTTTTTT	CASSTYRGDTGELFF
NA	NA	TRBJ2-3	TRBV5-1	TGCGCCAGCAGCTCAGGACAGACTAGCACAGATACGCAGTATTTT	CASSSGQTSTDTQYF
NA	TRBD1	TRBJ2-3	TRBV19	TGTGCCAGTAGTACCGGGACAGGGGAAACAGATACGCAGTATTTT	CASSTGTGETDTQYF
NA	TRBD2	TRBJ2-4	TRBV18	TGTGCCAGCTCACCTCCGCTAAGCGGGGGGTTGTTC	CASSPPLSGGLF
NA	NA	TRBJ2-7	TRBV9	TGTGCCAGCAGTAAGGGAGACCTAAGAAATAACGTCGAGCAGTACTTC	CASSKGDLRNNVEQYF
NA	NA	TRBJ2-1	TRBV18	TGTGCCAGCTCACCCCTGGCGCCTAGCTCCTACAATGAGCAGTTCTTC	CASSPLAPSSYNEQFF
NA	TRBD1	TRBJ2-5	TRBV9	TGTGCCAGCAGCGTAGAGAGGAGACAGGGGGCAGAGACCCAGTACTTC	CASSVERRQGAETQYF
NA	NA	TRBJ1-5	TRBV27	TGTGCCAGCAGTTTCAGGGGTCATCTTCAGCCCCAGCATTTT	CASSFRGHLQPQHF
NA	NA	TRBJ2-5	TRBV4-3	TGCGCCAGCAGCCAAGATCGGGGAGTTGGGACCCAGTACTTC	CASSQDRGVGTQYF
NA	NA	TRBJ2-3	TRBV9	TGTGCCAGCAGCAAGGACGGGGTTGGCACAGATACGCAGTATTTT	CASSKDGVGTDTQYF
NA	NA	TRBJ2-5	TRBV15	TGTGCCACCAGCAGAGATTTACTTGAGGGGACCCAGTACTTC	CATSRDLLEGTQYF
NA	NA	TRBJ1-2	TRBV9	TGTGCCAGCAGCTCCCCGGGGGGCTATGGCTACACCTTC	CASSSPGGYGYTF
NA	NA	TRBJ1-2	TRBV11-3	TGTGCCAGCCAAGTGGGGGCATTAGGCTATGGCTACACCTTC	CASQVGALGYGYTF
NA	TRBD1	TRBJ2-7	TRBV10-3	TGTGCCATCAGGCCGGGACAGGGTGTTGACGAGCAGTACTTC	CAIRPGQGVDEQYF
NA	NA	TRBJ2-3	TRBV11-3	TGTGCCAGCAGCCCCCGGGGAGCGACCACAGATACGCAGTATTTT	CASSPRGATTDTQYF
NA	TRBD2	TRBJ2-5	TRBV25-1	TGTGCCAGCAGTGAAACACTAGCGGGGGTAGAGACCCAGTACTTC	CASSETLAGVETQYF
NA	TRBD1	TRBJ1-1	TRBV5-5	TGTGCCAGCACCCCAGGGGGCCTCACTGAAGCTTTCTTT	CASTPGGLTEAFF
NA	TRBD1	TRBJ1-5	TRBV3-1/TRBV3-2	TGTGCCAGCAGCCAAGGACAGGGGGCTCTTCAGCCCCAGCATTTT	CASSQGQGALQPQHF
NA	NA	TRBJ1-2	TRBV18	TGTGCCAGCTCACCCCCCTTGCGGGTTAACTATGGCTACACCTTC	CASSPPLRVNYGYTF
NA	TRBD2	TRBJ2-5	TRBV9	TGTGCCAGCAGCGTAGGGCTAGCGGGGGGATTGGAGACCCAGTACTTC	CASSVGLAGGLETQYF
NA	NA	TRBJ2-1	TRBV5-1	TGCGCCAGCAGCTTGGAGACAGACAATGAGCAGTTCTTC	CASSLETDNEQFF
NA	NA	TRBJ2-5	TRBV5-1	TGCGCCAGCAGCCCGGACCAAGAGACCCAGTACTTC	CASSPDQETQYF
NA	NA	TRBJ1-2	TRBV11-3	TGTGCCAGCAGCTTAGAGGGCAGGGGATATGGCTACACCTTC	CASSLEGRGYGYTF
NA	TRBD2	TRBJ2-1	TRBV9	TGTGCCAGCAGCGGAATTCTGGGACTAGCGAGGGAGGCCTACAATGAGCAGTTCTTC	CASSGILGLAREAYNEQFF
once	TRBD2	TRBJ2-5	TRBV6-2/TRBV6-3	TGTGCCAGCAGACCTAGCGGGGTAAGGGAGACCCAGTACTTC	CASRPSGVRETQYF
NA	TRBD1	TRBJ1-1	TRBV5-1	TGCGCCAGCAGCGAAATACAGGGGGCGGACACTGAAGCTTTCTTT	CASSEIQGADTEAFF
once	TRBD2	TRBJ2-3	TRBV5-4	TGTGCCAGCAGCTTGGGTAGCGGGGGTTCAGATACGCAGTATTTT	CASSLGSGGSDTQYF